This T cell receptor beta chain emerged from a study of T cell repertoires in cytomegalovirus infection. The overall study: Public TCR beta signatures were indicative of both CMV infection and a matching HLA type. General observations from the study: HLA-C-restricted CMV-specific TCR beta clonotypes prevailed in the ex vivo response.

This clonotype showed up just a few times. The antigen is unknown. The CDR3 is 15 amino acids. Germline V CDR1 and CDR2: MNHEY, SVGEGT. V was clipped by 2 bases and J by 2 bases, with 9 bases between them. From the reads, TCRdb called clonotypes with MiXCR, one entry per CDR3 protein. The top ten clones hold about an eighth of a sample with about 440,000 distinct CDR3 sequences, roughly a third of them seen once. Input material: PBMCs. J is TRBJ2-2 and V is TRBV6-2 or TRBV6-3, with a tentative D call TRBD1 (6 bases). The sequence was obtained from a human donor in good health (CMV status not recorded). Some clones in this sample may be carry-over from other donors' samples. The CDR3 region has the DNA TGTGCCAGCAGTTACCGACAGGCTAACACCGGGGAGCTGTTTTTT. Translating it yields CASSYRQANTGELFF.